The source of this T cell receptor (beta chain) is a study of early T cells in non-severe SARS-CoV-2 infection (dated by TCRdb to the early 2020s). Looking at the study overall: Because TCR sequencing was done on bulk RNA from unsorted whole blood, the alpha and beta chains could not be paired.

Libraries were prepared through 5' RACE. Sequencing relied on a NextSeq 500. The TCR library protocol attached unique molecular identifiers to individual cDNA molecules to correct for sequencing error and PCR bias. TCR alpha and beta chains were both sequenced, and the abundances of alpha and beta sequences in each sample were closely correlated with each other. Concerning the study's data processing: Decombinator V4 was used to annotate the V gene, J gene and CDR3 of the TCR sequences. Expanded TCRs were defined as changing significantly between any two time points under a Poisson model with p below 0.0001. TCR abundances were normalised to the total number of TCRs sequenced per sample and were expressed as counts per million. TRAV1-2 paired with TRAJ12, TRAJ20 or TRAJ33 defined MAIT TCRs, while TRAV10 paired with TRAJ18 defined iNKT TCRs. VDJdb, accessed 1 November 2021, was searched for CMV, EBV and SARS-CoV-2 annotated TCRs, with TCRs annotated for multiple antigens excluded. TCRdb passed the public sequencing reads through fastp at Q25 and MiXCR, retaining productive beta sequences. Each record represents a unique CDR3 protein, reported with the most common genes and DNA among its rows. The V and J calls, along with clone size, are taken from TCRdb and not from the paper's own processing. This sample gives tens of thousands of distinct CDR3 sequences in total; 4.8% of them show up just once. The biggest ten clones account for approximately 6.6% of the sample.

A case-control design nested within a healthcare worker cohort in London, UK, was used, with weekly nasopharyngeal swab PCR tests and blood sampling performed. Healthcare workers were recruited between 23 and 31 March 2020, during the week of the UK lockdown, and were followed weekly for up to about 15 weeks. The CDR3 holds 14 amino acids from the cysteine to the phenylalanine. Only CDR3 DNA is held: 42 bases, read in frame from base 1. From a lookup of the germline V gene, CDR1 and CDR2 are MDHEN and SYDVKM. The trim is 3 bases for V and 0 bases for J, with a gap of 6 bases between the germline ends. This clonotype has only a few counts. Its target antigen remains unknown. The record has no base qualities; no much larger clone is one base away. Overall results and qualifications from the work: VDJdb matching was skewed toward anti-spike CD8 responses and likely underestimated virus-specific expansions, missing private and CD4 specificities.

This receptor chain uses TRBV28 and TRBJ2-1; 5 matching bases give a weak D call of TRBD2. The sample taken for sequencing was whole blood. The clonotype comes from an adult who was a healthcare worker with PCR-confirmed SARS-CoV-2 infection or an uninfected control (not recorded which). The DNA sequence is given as TGTGCCAGCAGTTTGAGGGACTCCTACAATGAGCAGTTCTTC. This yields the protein CASSLRDSYNEQFF.